This T cell receptor beta chain was identified in a study of blood T cell repertoires in COVID-19. The CDR3 covers 15 residues. Trimming removed 1 base from V and 3 bases from J, with 13 bases in between. Per the germline V gene, CDR1 is MNHNS and CDR2 is SASEGT. Clones were sequenced by immunoSEQ multiplex PCR, and TCRdb holds only the in-frame ones, with some missing. The data contain about 200,000 clones, 65% to 90% of them singletons. The sequencing sample was made of PBMCs or T cells enriched from blood (not recorded which). The source of this sequence is a woman aged 35 to 49 with acute COVID-19. The chain recombines TRBV6-1 with TRBJ2-7, with D possibly matching TRBD1 (5 bases). The chain's CDR3 is CASSEVGQRSYEQYF. The CDR3 DNA reads TGTGCCAGCAGTGAAGTTGGACAACGCAGCTACGAGCAGTACTTC.